The 18 T cell receptor beta chains presented below share a single source sample, sequenced in a study of human T cells and chemical hapten exposure. TCRdb passed the RACE reads through MiXCR, listing each CDR3 protein once. The sample has 89,000 or so distinct CDR3 sequences; around 6.7% are singletons. The time point is: patch test 2, 6 weeks after DPC sensitization. The sample's treatment: therapeutic diphenylcyclopropenone sensitization with weekly scalp DPC. Here the sequenced sample was whole blood, taken in connection with sensitization to the hapten diphenylcyclopropenone (DPC). The source of these receptors is a woman aged 25-40 years with alopecia areata. Some clones in this sample may be carry-over from other donors' samples.

The chain links TRBV7-6 to TRBJ1-1; D gene uncertain. The CDR3 covers 17 residues. V shed 4 bases and J shed 0 bases, with 18 bases lying between them. Germline assignment: CDR1 SGHVS and CDR2 FNYEAQ. CDR3 in amino acids: CASSSHDGSPMNTEAFF. CDR3 bases: TGTGCCAGCAGCTCCCACGACGGCAGTCCCATGAACACTGAAGCTTTCTTT.

This clonotype was recorded at least ten times. For the CDR3, the DNA is TGTGCCAGCAAAAGGTCCGGGACACGGTATAGCAATCAGCCCCAGCATTTT. The encoded protein is CASKRSGTRYSNQPQHF. The chain links TRBV27 to TRBJ1-5; tentatively, D is TRBD1 (6 bases). The length of the CDR3 is 17 residues. The V gene lost 7 bases and the J gene lost 0 bases, with 19 bases spanning the gap. Germline V CDR1 and CDR2: MNHEY, SMNVEV (reference sequence).

This clonotype was picked up many times. This sequence joins TRBV25-1 and TRBJ1-1; 8 nucleotides agree with TRBD1. V gave up 3 bases and J gave up 4 bases; unmatched junction bases: 4. From germline, CDR1 is MGHDK and CDR2 SYGVNS. The CDR3 is 14 amino acids. CDR3 in amino acids: CASSDPTGGTEAFF. In nucleotides, the CDR3 is TGTGCCAGCAGTGATCCTACAGGGGGCACTGAAGCTTTCTTT.

In this sample, this clonotype turned up many times. The rearrangement links TRBV15 to TRBJ2-3; TRBD1 might be the D (6 bases). There are 16 residues in the CDR3. Per germline, CDR1 LNHNV and CDR2 YYDKDF (reference sequence). Trimming removed 2 bases from V and 6 bases from J, with 18 bases in between. DNA of the CDR3: TGTGCCACCAGCAGAACCCGGGACACCCTAGGGGATACGCAGTATTTT. Protein: CATSRTRDTLGDTQYF.

V and J are TRBV12-5 and TRBJ1-3, with D hard to call. The V end was cut by 0 bases, the J end by 1 base, with 16 bases between. Germline CDR1 reads LGHNT; CDR2 reads FRNRAP. This CDR3 region has 18 residues. CDR3 sequence reads: CASGLVDVEGESGNTIYF. CDR3 in DNA: TGTGCTAGTGGTTTGGTAGATGTGGAAGGAGAATCTGGAAACACCATATATTTT.

This clonotype was found many times. The rearrangement links TRBV6-1 to TRBJ1-1; possible D gene TRBD1, 5 bases. The CDR3 spans 17 residues. Germline lookup yields CDR1 MNHNS and CDR2 SASEGT. V lost 3 bases, J lost 1 base, and 18 bases lay in between. The chain's CDR3 is CASSDWATRGQNTEAFF. CDR3 nucleotide sequence: TGTGCCAGCAGTGATTGGGCCACCCGGGGCCAGAACACTGAAGCTTTCTTT.

This clonotype was observed at least ten times. CDR3 region: CASSRAGENIQYF. The CDR3 DNA follows: TGTGCCAGCTCGAGGGCCGGGGAAAACATTCAGTACTTC. The chain carries TRBV6-2 or TRBV6-3 and TRBJ2-4, with a possible D match to TRBD2 (5 bases). The CDR3 sequence is 13 residues long. The germline V and J ends were trimmed by 8 bases and 5 bases, with 13 bases remaining between them. Looked up from germline, CDR1 is MNHEY and CDR2 is SVGEGT.

This clonotype turned up a few times. V is TRBV5-1 and J is TRBJ1-1, with 7 bases aligning to TRBD1. From germline, CDR1 is SGHRS and CDR2 YFSETQ. This CDR3 is built from 16 residues. V gave up 4 bases and J gave up 1 base; unmatched junction bases: 10. This CDR3 reads CASSAVPTGSNTEAFF. The DNA of the CDR3 is TGCGCCAGCAGCGCGGTACCGACAGGGTCGAACACTGAAGCTTTCTTT. The complete variable domain, with remaining parts taken from reference TRBV5-1 and TRBJ1-1, reads KAGVTQTPRYLIKTRGQQVTLSCSPISGHRSVSWYQQTPGQGLQFLFEYFSETQRNKGNFPGRFSGRQFSNSRSEMNVSTLELGDSALYLCASSAVPTGSNTEAFFGQGTRLTVV.

This clonotype occurred a few times. The V call is TRBV18, the J call TRBJ2-7; D is tentatively TRBD1 or TRBD2 (5 bases each). V was shortened by 5 bases and J by 4 bases, with 9 bases between the two germline ends. Germline values: CDR1 KGHSH, CDR2 LQKENI. The length of the CDR3 is 12 residues. The CDR3 sequence: CASSAEGYEQYF. CDR3 bases: TGTGCCAGCTCAGCCGAGGGGTACGAGCAGTACTTC.

This clonotype was seen ten or more times. V gene TRBV29-1 combines with J gene TRBJ2-3; no definite D call. Trimming left V 7 bases short and J 3 bases short, with 5 bases between. Germline V gives CDR1 SQVTM, CDR2 ANQGSEA. This CDR3 has 10 amino acids. Here the CDR3 reads CSAGTDTQYF. In DNA form, the CDR3 reads TGCAGCGCTGGGACAGATACGCAGTATTTT.

In this sample, this clonotype turned up many times. This sequence joins TRBV24-1 and TRBJ2-2; D is unclear. Germline CDR1 KGHDR, CDR2 SFDVKD. This CDR3 is 16 amino acids long. V shed 4 bases and J shed 1 base, with 12 bases lying between them. In nucleotides, the CDR3 is TGTGCCACCAGTGACTCGGCTAGAAGGAACACCGGGGAGCTGTTTTTT. Protein product: CATSDSARRNTGELFF.

This clonotype was seen a handful of times. The rearrangement joins TRBV7-9 to TRBJ1-5; possibly TRBD1 for D (5 bases). Germline CDR1 is SEHNR and CDR2 is FQNEAQ (reference sequence). V gave up 6 bases and J gave up 9 bases, with 27 bases separating them. CDR3 length equals 17 residues. The CDR3 nucleotides read TGTGCCAGCAGTTCACTAGACCGGGACCTGGATATTTTGCCCCAGCATTTT. It codes for CASSSLDRDLDILPQHF.

In this sample, this clonotype turned up many times. This chain joins TRBV7-6 and TRBJ1-1; a weak D match, TRBD1 (5 bases). The V gene lost 3 bases and the J gene lost 2 bases, with 13 bases spanning the gap. Per the germline V gene, CDR1 is SGHVS and CDR2 is FNYEAQ. This CDR3 is built from 15 residues. CDR3 sequence (DNA): TGTGCCAGCAGCTTCACGGGACTGCCTAACACTGAAGCTTTCTTT. It is translated as CASSFTGLPNTEAFF.

The genes are TRBV6-1 and TRBJ2-3; a possible D gene is TRBD2 (6 bases). Per germline, CDR1 MNHNS and CDR2 SASEGT. V dropped 8 bases and J dropped 8 bases, with 17 bases sitting between them. The CDR3 length is 13 residues. The CDR3 reads CASRDLPNPTQYF. The CDR3 DNA reads as TGTGCCAGCCGGGACTTACCTAACCCTACGCAGTATTTT.

The chain links TRBV7-2 to TRBJ1-2; no clear D gene. The CDR3 covers 14 residues. The germline V gene has CDR1 SGHTA and CDR2 FQGNSA. The germline V and J ends were trimmed by 1 base and 2 bases, with 8 bases remaining between them. The CDR3 spells CASSLVGGNYGYTF. In DNA form, the CDR3 reads TGTGCCAGCAGCTTAGTTGGAGGCAACTATGGCTACACCTTC.

This clonotype occurred a few times. V is TRBV5-4 and J is TRBJ2-1; 8 bases align to TRBD2. V was pared by 1 base and J by 4 bases, with 7 bases of the junction left unmatched. Germline V gene data show CDR1 as SGHNT and CDR2 as YYREEE (reference sequence). This CDR3 spans 16 amino acids. CDR3 sequence: CASSLSSSGLYNEQFF. The CDR3 coding sequence is TGTGCCAGCAGCTTGTCTTCTAGCGGGTTATACAATGAGCAGTTCTTC.

V usage is TRBV2 and J usage is TRBJ2-2; D not certain. V was shortened by 4 bases and J by 1 base, with 10 bases between the two germline ends. In germline, CDR1 is SNHLY, CDR2 FYNNEI. This CDR3 has 15 amino acids. CDR3 DNA: TGTGCCAGCAGTGGTCTAGGACGGAACACCGGGGAGCTGTTTTTT. Its translation is CASSGLGRNTGELFF.

The table lists this clonotype with many counts. The chain recombines TRBV12-3 or TRBV12-4 with TRBJ2-5; D is unresolved. There are 12 residues in the CDR3. V was clipped by 0 bases and J by 5 bases, with 4 bases between them. CDR3 loop: CASSLALETQYF. CDR3 sequence (DNA): TGTGCCAGCAGTTTAGCGCTGGAGACCCAGTACTTC.